This is a list of T cell receptor beta chains from one sample in a study of T cell responses to AZD1222 COVID-19 vaccine. Produced via immunoSEQ multiplex PCR; TCRdb's table is partial and in-frame only. The table shows over 120,000 clones, with around 84% occurring only once. Sequences were derived from peripheral blood, sampled 28 days after the second AZD1222 dose. All receptors derive from an adult who received the AZD1222 COVID-19 vaccine. Both conserved end residues are part of each CDR3. A D gene is named only where the DNA matches it firmly. Clone size is not always given. Where it is, it says once, few, many or a class for expanded clones.

cdr3_aa cdr3_nt d_call j_call v_call clone_size
CASSPTSGRYNEQFF TGTGCCAGCAGCCCCACTAGCGGGAGGTACAATGAGCAGTTCTTC TRBD2 TRBJ2-1 TRBV11-3 -
CASSEALAGSTDTQYF TGTGCCAGCAGTGAAGCCCTAGCGGGGTCCACAGATACGCAGTATTTT TRBD2 TRBJ2-3 TRBV2 -
CSASIPETQYF TGCAGTGCTTCCATCCCAGAGACCCAGTACTTC - TRBJ2-5 TRBV20-1 -
CASSFPGTGSSYEQYF TGTGCCAGCAGCTTCCCCGGGACAGGGAGCTCCTACGAGCAGTACTTC TRBD1 TRBJ2-7 TRBV5-4 -
CASSIEASRAYGYTF TGTGCCAGTAGTATAGAGGCCAGCCGGGCCTATGGCTACACCTTC - TRBJ1-2 TRBV19 -
CASSKWTSGSDEQFF TGCGCCAGCAGCAAGTGGACTAGCGGGAGTGATGAGCAGTTCTTC TRBD2 TRBJ2-1 TRBV4-1 -
CASSVRTSTDTQYF TGTGCCAGCAGCGTTCGGACTAGCACGGATACGCAGTATTTT TRBD2 TRBJ2-3 TRBV2 -
CASSQDGTADYPREDEQFF TGTGCCAGCAGCCAAGATGGGACAGCGGACTACCCTCGCGAGGATGAGCAGTTCTTC - TRBJ2-1 TRBV3-1/TRBV3-2 -
CASTPNRGYGYTF TGTGCCAGCACCCCAAACAGGGGGTATGGCTACACCTTC TRBD1 TRBJ1-2 TRBV6-5 -
CAWRREGPQHF TGTGCCTGGAGAAGAGAGGGGCCCCAGCATTTT - TRBJ1-5 TRBV30 -
CASSYGGNQPQHF TGTGCCAGCAGTTACGGGGGGAATCAGCCCCAGCATTTT - TRBJ1-5 TRBV6-2/TRBV6-3 -
CASSVGASSGANVLTF TGTGCCAGCAGTGTCGGAGCGAGCTCTGGGGCCAACGTCCTGACTTTC - TRBJ2-6 TRBV2 -
CASSLSGTDTQYF TGTGCCAGCAGTTTATCGGGGACAGATACGCAGTATTTT - TRBJ2-3 TRBV12-3/TRBV12-4 once
CASSQETGTEYGYTF TGCGCCAGCAGCCAAGAAACCGGGACAGAATATGGCTACACCTTC TRBD1 TRBJ1-2 TRBV4-1 -
CSVEVGVENYGYTF TGCAGCGTTGAGGTCGGGGTGGAGAACTATGGCTACACCTTC - TRBJ1-2 TRBV29-1 -
CASRGQGSYTDTQYF TGTGCCAGCAGGGGTCAGGGGTCTTACACAGATACGCAGTATTTT - TRBJ2-3 TRBV27 -
CASSPRGTGGSGANVLTF TGCGCCAGCAGCCCGCGCGGGACAGGGGGCTCTGGGGCCAACGTCCTGACTTTC TRBD1 TRBJ2-6 TRBV5-1 -
CASSLAARAPNEKLFF TGTGCCAGCAGCTTGGCCGCGAGGGCTCCGAATGAAAAACTGTTTTTT - TRBJ1-4 TRBV5-7 -
CASSIQGNYGYTF TGTGCCAGTAGTATCCAGGGTAACTATGGCTACACCTTC - TRBJ1-2 TRBV19 -
CASSPGQSASYEQYF TGTGCCAGCAGCCCGGGACAGTCAGCTTCCTACGAGCAGTACTTC TRBD1 TRBJ2-7 TRBV5-4 -
CASSFSGRALNEQFF TGTGCCAGCAGCTTCAGCGGGAGGGCACTCAATGAGCAGTTCTTC TRBD2 TRBJ2-1 TRBV7-9 -
CASSLQGNYGYTF TGTGCCAGCAGTTTACAGGGAAACTATGGCTACACCTTC - TRBJ1-2 TRBV12-3/TRBV12-4 once
CASSGIRVAGLLYEQYF TGTGCCAGCAGTGGCATCCGAGTAGCGGGGCTTCTATACGAGCAGTACTTC TRBD2 TRBJ2-7 TRBV27 -
CASSLVGRASEAFF TGTGCCAGCAGCTTGGTTGGCAGGGCCTCTGAAGCTTTCTTT - TRBJ1-1 TRBV5-6 -
CASSLDILEAFF TGTGCCAGCAGCCTGGACATCCTTGAAGCTTTCTTT - TRBJ1-1 TRBV28 -
CASSPARSGWENNSPLHF TGCGCCAGCAGTCCCGCCCGTAGTGGCTGGGAAAATAATTCACCCCTCCACTTT - TRBJ1-6 TRBV10-1 -
CASSSPASPLHF TGTGCCAGCAGCTCCCCGGCCTCACCCCTCCACTTT - TRBJ1-6 TRBV11-2 -
CASSPLRWDTQYF TGTGCCAGCAGTCCACTCCGGTGGGATACGCAGTATTTT - TRBJ2-3 TRBV28 -
CASRDTSTDTQYF TGTGCCAGCAGGGATACTAGCACAGATACGCAGTATTTT - TRBJ2-3 TRBV2 -
CASSIVQAAKETQYF TGTGCCAGTAGTATAGTTCAGGCAGCCAAAGAGACCCAGTACTTC - TRBJ2-5 TRBV19 -
CAWSRDANTEAFF TGTGCCTGGAGTAGAGATGCGAACACTGAAGCTTTCTTT - TRBJ1-1 TRBV30 -
CASSQDWGSAETQYF TGTGCCAGCAGCCAAGATTGGGGCAGTGCGGAGACCCAGTACTTC - TRBJ2-5 TRBV4-2 once
CASSPSEVPGNTIYF TGTGCCAGCAGCCCAAGCGAGGTACCTGGAAACACCATATATTTT - TRBJ1-3 TRBV7-8 -
CAISDRLAGGLGTDTQYF TGTGCCATCAGTGACCGACTAGCGGGGGGGCTTGGCACAGATACGCAGTATTTT TRBD2 TRBJ2-3 TRBV10-3 -
CASTEGTAPGQPQHF TGTGCCAGCACCGAGGGGACCGCCCCGGGCCAGCCCCAGCATTTT - TRBJ1-5 TRBV6-5 once
CSASLGTDYQPQHF TGCAGTGCTAGTTTGGGGACAGACTATCAGCCCCAGCATTTT TRBD1 TRBJ1-5 TRBV20-1 -
CASSITGYTDTQYF TGTGCCAGCTCAATTACAGGCTACACAGATACGCAGTATTTT - TRBJ2-3 TRBV18 -
CASSFLGEEDTIYF TGTGCCAGCAGTTTCCTAGGGGAAGAAGACACCATATATTTT - TRBJ1-3 TRBV6-5 -
CASSIGGGTGELFF TGTGCCAGTAGTATAGGAGGGGGAACCGGGGAGCTGTTTTTT - TRBJ2-2 TRBV19 -
CASSQAAFFGTDTQYF TGTGCCAGCAGCCAAGCCGCGTTTTTTGGCACAGATACGCAGTATTTT - TRBJ2-3 TRBV14 -
CASWGAGELFF TGCGCCAGCTGGGGTGCCGGGGAGCTGTTTTTT - TRBJ2-2 TRBV5-1 -
CASSQLTGRQGPYF TGTGCCAGCAGCCAATTGACAGGACGTCAGGGTCCGTACTTC - TRBJ2-7 TRBV3-1/TRBV3-2 -
CASGRIIKNIQYF TGTGCCAGTGGTAGGATCATTAAAAACATTCAGTACTTC - TRBJ2-4 TRBV28 -
CASSGTAYNEKLFF TGTGCCAGCAGTGGGACAGCCTATAATGAAAAACTGTTTTTT TRBD1 TRBJ1-4 TRBV28 -
CASSRTSGAYNEQFF TGTGCCAGCAGTAGGACTAGCGGGGCTTACAATGAGCAGTTCTTC TRBD2 TRBJ2-1 TRBV27 -
CASTPGQYLSPLHF TGTGCCAGTACGCCGGGACAGTACCTTTCACCCCTCCACTTT TRBD1 TRBJ1-6 TRBV2 few
CASSIARTEAISKETQYF TGTGCCAGTAGTATAGCCCGGACGGAAGCAATATCCAAAGAGACCCAGTACTTC - TRBJ2-5 TRBV19 -
CASSVSGGGYGYTF TGCGCCAGCAGCGTGTCAGGGGGCGGCTATGGCTACACCTTC TRBD1 TRBJ1-2 TRBV5-1 -
CARSYTWVDTEAFF TGTGCCAGAAGCTATACTTGGGTGGACACTGAAGCTTTCTTT - TRBJ1-1 TRBV5-3 -
CASSLQGAEAFF TGTGCCAGCAGTTTACAGGGGGCTGAAGCTTTCTTT TRBD1 TRBJ1-1 TRBV6-6 -
CASRTGQGADTQYF TGTGCCAGTAGAACCGGACAGGGCGCAGATACGCAGTATTTT TRBD1 TRBJ2-3 TRBV19 -
CASRGTGGGYGYTF TGTGCCAGCAGAGGGACAGGGGGCGGCTATGGCTACACCTTC TRBD1 TRBJ1-2 TRBV28 -
CASTRGRGYTF TGTGCCAGCACTCGAGGGCGTGGCTACACCTTC - TRBJ1-2 TRBV6-5 -
CASTIGKAKNIQYF TGTGCCAGTACCATCGGGAAAGCCAAAAACATTCAGTACTTC - TRBJ2-4 TRBV19 -
CASRLRDVGYTQYF TGTGCCAGCAGACTGAGGGATGTCGGGTATACGCAGTATTTT - TRBJ2-3 TRBV6-5 -
CASSLDGGRYEQYF TGTGCCAGCAGCTTGGACGGAGGGAGGTACGAGCAGTACTTC - TRBJ2-7 TRBV5-4 -
CASSSFRGPGQPQHF TGTGCCAGCAGTTCCTTCAGGGGTCCGGGTCAGCCCCAGCATTTT - TRBJ1-5 TRBV6-5 -
CASSLLISESLHF TGCGCCAGCAGCCTTCTAATATCTGAGTCCCTCCACTTT - TRBJ1-6 TRBV4-1 -
CSVENLGQGGDTQYF TGCAGCGTTGAGAACCTCGGACAGGGGGGAGATACGCAGTATTTT TRBD1 TRBJ2-3 TRBV29-1 -